The 32 T cell receptor beta chains in this list originate from one sample, sequenced in a study of early T cells in non-severe SARS-CoV-2 infection. TCRdb called the 5' RACE reads again in MiXCR, with one record for every CDR3 protein. The sample records fewer than 80,000 distinct CDR3 sequences, 7% to 10% being singletons. Here the sequenced sample was whole blood, taken at baseline. The origin of the receptors is an adult who was a healthcare worker with PCR-confirmed SARS-CoV-2 infection or an uninfected control (not recorded which).

The rearrangement joins TRBV5-1 to TRBJ1-1; 10 positions match TRBD1. The CDR3 is 14 residues long. The V and J ends lost 4 bases and 5 bases, in that order; junction bases with no gene match: 5. Germline V CDR1 and CDR2: SGHRS, YFSETQ. CDR3 bases: TGCGCCAGCAGCAGGGACAGGGGTGGAACTGAAGCTTTCTTT. It encodes CASSRDRGGTEAFF.

At least ten counts were recorded for this clonotype. The chain joins TRBV2 to TRBJ1-1; a weak D match, TRBD1 (6 bases). V lost 7 bases, J lost 7 bases, and 19 bases lay in between. The CDR3 loop spans 14 amino acids. CDR1 and CDR2 (germline): SNHLY, FYNNEI. The CDR3 is CASTSITGTLEAFF. CDR3 sequence (DNA): TGTGCCAGCACTTCTATTACCGGGACACTTGAAGCTTTCTTT.

The sample holds a few counts of this clonotype. The CDR3 sequence is CSAVPGQGGGEAFF. In DNA form, the CDR3 reads TGCAGTGCTGTCCCGGGACAGGGAGGCGGAGAAGCTTTCTTT. V and J are TRBV20-1 and TRBJ1-1; 9 positions match TRBD1. Losses at the gene ends were 5 bases for V and 8 bases for J; bases not matched to a gene: 12. CDR3 length equals 14 residues. Per germline, CDR1 DFQATT and CDR2 SNEGSKA (reference sequence).

The rearrangement uses TRBV5-1 and TRBJ1-1, with TRBD1 identical over 9 bases. The V gene's germline CDR1 is SGHRS and CDR2 YFSETQ. J was trimmed by 6 bases and V by 4 bases; bases with no gene match: 4. The CDR3 is 13 residues long. The chain's CDR3 is CASSPRQGAEAFF. In DNA form, the CDR3 reads TGCGCCAGCAGCCCAAGACAGGGGGCTGAAGCTTTCTTT.

This clonotype appeared many times. The chain combines TRBV7-9 with TRBJ1-5, with 8 bases identical to TRBD1. The CDR3 runs to 13 residues. V gave up 5 bases and J gave up 7 bases; unmatched junction bases: 4. Germline CDR1 SEHNR, CDR2 FQNEAQ (reference sequence). CDR3 coding DNA: TGTGCCAGCAGCCCCAGGGGGCGGCAGCCCCAGCATTTT. Protein product: CASSPRGRQPQHF.

The chain links TRBV7-6 to TRBJ2-2; the match to TRBD2 covers 12 bases. The CDR3 runs to 17 residues. The ends lost 4 bases at V and 4 bases at J; junction bases unmatched: 7. CDR1 is SGHVS, CDR2 FNYEAQ, per germline. DNA for the CDR3: TGTGCCAGCAGCTCCGACCTAGCGGGAGGGCCCACCGGGGAGCTGTTTTTT. Its protein product is CASSSDLAGGPTGELFF.

The chain is built from TRBV7-9 and TRBJ2-1; maybe TRBD1 (6 bases). V lost 3 bases and J lost 6, with 15 bases in between. The CDR3 runs to 15 residues. Germline values: CDR1 SEHNR, CDR2 FQNEAQ (reference sequence). This CDR3 is CASSFGQTRTNEQFF. The CDR3 DNA reads TGTGCCAGCAGCTTTGGACAGACAAGGACCAATGAGCAGTTCTTC.

This clonotype has a count of ten or more. J is TRBJ2-6 and V is TRBV6-5, with TRBD2 matching 8 bases. CDR1 MNHEY and CDR2 SVGAGI come from the germline V gene. The V and J ends lost 4 bases and 1 base, in that order; junction bases with no gene match: 9. The CDR3 is 18 residues long. The CDR3 is CASSSSGLVLSGANVLTF. For the CDR3, the DNA is TGTGCCAGCAGTTCCTCGGGACTAGTACTTTCTGGGGCCAACGTCCTGACTTTC.

This clonotype was found many times. This sequence joins TRBV7-9 and TRBJ1-2; D remains unclear. From germline, CDR1 is SEHNR and CDR2 FQNEAQ (reference sequence). Trimming stripped 2 bases from V and 4 bases from J, with 14 bases between. This CDR3 is built from 15 residues. CDR3 nucleotides: TGTGCCAGCAGCTTACTCGTGTCAACCGCCTATGGCTACACCTTC. Translating it yields CASSLLVSTAYGYTF.

This clonotype was seen repeatedly, ten times or more. V usage is TRBV5-1 and J usage is TRBJ1-5, with TRBD1 as a possible D gene (6 bases). The CDR3 has 16 amino acids. Trimming left V 2 bases short and J 5 bases short, with 17 bases between. Germline V gene sequence: CDR1 SGHRS, CDR2 YFSETQ. CDR3 loop: CASSFSTGTLDQPQHF. In nucleotides, the CDR3 is TGCGCCAGCAGCTTTTCAACCGGGACACTGGATCAGCCCCAGCATTTT.

The sample holds a few counts of this clonotype. The chain joins TRBV6-5 to TRBJ2-5; tentative D call: TRBD1 (5 bases). The V end lost 6 bases, the J end lost 1 base, and 9 bases lay between the germline ends. From germline, CDR1 is MNHEY and CDR2 SVGAGI. CDR3 size: 13 residues. In DNA form, the CDR3 reads TGTGCCAGCAGACACGACAGCCAAGAGACCCAGTACTTC. Protein sequence: CASRHDSQETQYF.

The CDR3 region has the DNA TGTGCCAGCAGCGTAGGGGTGGGAGTTAGCTACGAGCAGTACTTC. Translated: CASSVGVGVSYEQYF. The chain has TRBV9 and TRBJ2-7, with D possibly being TRBD2 (5 bases). The germline V gene has CDR1 SGDLS and CDR2 YYNGEE. The V and J ends lost 0 bases and 3 bases respectively, with 13 bases between them. The CDR3 totals 15 residues.

This chain links TRBV20-1 with TRBJ2-2; D remains unclear. The germline gives CDR1 DFQATT, CDR2 SNEGSKA (reference sequence). V shed 3 bases and J shed 7 bases, with 9 bases lying between them. The length of the CDR3 is 12 residues. CDR3 DNA sequence: TGCAGTGCTAGGAGAACAAACGGGGAGCTGTTTTTT. Translation: CSARRTNGELFF.

V is TRBV11-2 and J is TRBJ1-3; D not resolved. The ends were cut back, 3 bases at V and 1 base at J, with 7 bases in the middle. CDR1 and CDR2 (germline): SGHAT, FQNNGV. CDR3 length equals 14 residues. The CDR3 DNA follows: TGTGCCAGCAGCTTCGGGTCTTCTGGAAACACCATATATTTT. Translating it yields CASSFGSSGNTIYF.

J is TRBJ2-2 and V is TRBV6-5; D not resolved. The CDR3 is 13 amino acids. The V end was cut by 4 bases, the J end by 0 bases, with 3 bases between. Germline assignment: CDR1 MNHEY and CDR2 SVGAGI. CDR3 sequence reads: CASSSPNTGELFF. The CDR3 bases are TGTGCCAGCAGTTCCCCGAACACCGGGGAGCTGTTTTTT.

The table lists this clonotype with many counts. The genes are TRBV2 and TRBJ2-2; D is uncertain. Between the trimmed V and J ends, which lost 7 bases and 2 bases, there was a span of 14 bases. The CDR3 covers 15 residues. Per the germline V gene, CDR1 is SNHLY and CDR2 is FYNNEI. CDR3 DNA sequence: TGTGCCAGCAACGGACGGACCGCTAACACCGGGGAGCTGTTTTTT. Its translation: CASNGRTANTGELFF.

This clonotype was seen ten or more times. The junction departs from germline at one end; a sequencing error may be responsible. This chain links TRBV6-4 with TRBJ2-3, with D unclear. CDR3 length equals 15 residues. Germline CDR1 MRHNA, CDR2 SNTAGT. CDR3 protein: CASSDSLGSTDTQFF. CDR3 DNA sequence: TGTGCCAGCAGTGACTCGCTCGGTAGCACAGATACGCAGTTTTTT.

This chain connects TRBV11-2 to TRBJ2-7, with D hard to call. The germline V and J ends were trimmed by 6 bases and 7 bases, with 19 bases remaining between them. The germline V gene has CDR1 SGHAT and CDR2 FQNNGV. The CDR3 extends over 14 amino acids. In DNA form, the CDR3 reads TGTGCCAGCAGGTCCGGGTCCCCCGGATGGGAGCAGTACTTC. This sequence encodes CASRSGSPGWEQYF.

This clonotype was seen at least ten times. The genes are TRBV27 and TRBJ1-2; D may be TRBD1 (5 bases). From germline, CDR1 is MNHEY and CDR2 SMNVEV (reference sequence). This CDR3 region has 15 residues. V lost 5 bases, J lost 4 bases, and 17 bases lay in between. The CDR3 loop is CASSDRPPALYGYTF. The CDR3 DNA is TGTGCCAGCAGTGACAGACCCCCGGCCCTCTATGGCTACACCTTC.

The sample holds a few counts of this clonotype. The chain combines TRBV29-1 with TRBJ2-1; perhaps TRBD2 as D (5 bases). Germline CDR1 reads SQVTM; CDR2 reads ANQGSEA. V was trimmed by 7 bases and J by 0 bases, leaving 16 bases between them. The CDR3 totals 15 residues. CDR3 in DNA: TGCAGCGCTTTTTCCCTAGCTCGCTCCTACAATGAGCAGTTCTTC. It is translated as CSAFSLARSYNEQFF.

This clonotype came up many times. The rearrangement joins TRBV7-2 to TRBJ2-7; no clear D gene. V was cut by 5 bases and J by 0 bases, with 8 bases left in between. Germline V gives CDR1 SGHTA, CDR2 FQGNSA. This CDR3 spans 13 amino acids. The CDR3 is CASSLQSSYEQYF. In DNA form, the CDR3 reads TGTGCCAGCAGCCTGCAGAGCTCCTACGAGCAGTACTTC.

This clonotype was seen repeatedly, ten times or more. Written as DNA, the CDR3 is TGTGCCAGCAGTGAACAGGCCACAACCTACGAGCAGTACTTC. It yields the protein CASSEQATTYEQYF. The chain is built from TRBV25-1 and TRBJ2-7; D not certain. The CDR3 totals 14 residues. CDR1 and CDR2 (germline): MGHDK, SYGVNS. Trimming pared 2 bases from V and 2 bases from J, leaving 10 bases between.

This clonotype was recorded many times. The chain couples TRBV6-5 to TRBJ1-3; no definite D call. Germline CDR1 and CDR2: MNHEY and SVGAGI. The length of the CDR3 is 17 residues. Trimming shortened V by 0 bases and J by 0 bases, and 12 bases separated the two germline ends. CDR3: CASSYSQTVSSGNTIYF. DNA of the CDR3: TGTGCCAGCAGTTACTCTCAGACGGTTAGCTCTGGAAACACCATATATTTT.

This clonotype was recorded many times. The chain carries TRBV12-5 and TRBJ2-7; D is undetermined. V was clipped by 6 bases and J by 2 bases, with 17 bases between them. CDR1 and CDR2 (germline): LGHNT, FRNRAP. CDR3 size: 15 residues. CDR3 coding DNA: TGTGCTAGTGGCCTCGACCGGGTTTCCGCCTACGAGCAGTACTTC. It yields the protein CASGLDRVSAYEQYF.

There are a few counts of this clonotype. The chain has TRBV6-1 and TRBJ2-5; the match to TRBD2 covers 8 bases. The CDR3 length is 13 residues. Germline V gene data show CDR1 as MNHNS and CDR2 as SASEGT. The V segment lost 5 bases and the J segment 4 bases; nucleotides outside the gene matches: 3. CDR3: CASSSSGRETQYF. The CDR3 region has the DNA TGTGCCAGCAGTTCAAGCGGGAGAGAGACCCAGTACTTC.

There are a few counts of this clonotype. The gene calls are TRBV3-1 and TRBJ1-3; D is unresolved. Trimming took off 8 bases at V and 3 bases at J, with 8 bases between the two ends. This CDR3 has 12 residues. In germline, CDR1 is LGHDT, CDR2 YNNKEL (reference sequence). The CDR3 DNA follows: TGTGCCAGCCGCGGGGATGGAAACACCATATATTTT. Protein product: CASRGDGNTIYF.

The V and J genes are TRBV3-1 and TRBJ1-1; D not certain. Germline V CDR1 and CDR2: LGHDT, YNNKEL (reference sequence). The CDR3 runs to 14 residues. Trimming left V 1 base short and J 4 bases short, with 10 bases between. The CDR3 sequence is CASSQATPGTEAFF. CDR3 DNA sequence: TGTGCCAGCAGCCAAGCAACCCCGGGCACTGAAGCTTTCTTT.

This clonotype was seen more than once but under ten times. The J gene is TRBJ1-3, the V gene TRBV2, with 9 nucleotides matching TRBD1. Germline V gives CDR1 SNHLY, CDR2 FYNNEI. The CDR3 is 15 amino acids. The V segment lost 8 bases and the J segment 0 bases; nucleotides outside the gene matches: 5. CDR3 bases: TGTGCCAGCCGGGACAGGGCGAGCTCTGGAAACACCATATATTTT. It is translated as CASRDRASSGNTIYF.

The sample holds many counts of this clonotype. This chain joins TRBV12-3 or TRBV12-4 and TRBJ2-3; D ambiguous. CDR3 length: 12 residues. The germline V and J ends were trimmed by 6 bases and 5 bases, with 9 bases remaining between them. The CDR3 coding sequence is TGTGCCAGCAGCCCGACGAAAGATACGCAGTATTTT. Protein: CASSPTKDTQYF.

The rearrangement joins TRBV12-3 or TRBV12-4 to TRBJ2-4; D gene unclear. V was shortened by 6 bases and J by 8 bases, with 11 bases between the two germline ends. This CDR3 has 12 residues. DNA for the CDR3: TGTGCCAGCAGGAGTGGGGTGGACATTCAGTACTTC. It specifies CASRSGVDIQYF.

J is TRBJ2-3 and V is TRBV5-1; TRBD2 matches 9 bases. There are 15 residues in the CDR3. From germline, CDR1 is SGHRS and CDR2 YFSETQ. Unmatched junction bases numbered 6, after V lost 3 bases and J lost 4 bases. The CDR3 here is CASSSSTSGPDTQYF. CDR3 sequence (DNA): TGCGCCAGCAGCTCGTCGACTAGCGGCCCAGATACGCAGTATTTT.

V and J are TRBV25-1 and TRBJ1-2, with D uncertain. V lost 4 bases and J 8 bases, leaving 11 bases between the germline ends. This CDR3 is built from 12 residues. Per the germline V gene, CDR1 is MGHDK and CDR2 is SYGVNS. The CDR3 nucleotides are TGTGCCAGCAGTGTAATAGACGGAGGCTACACCTTC. Protein sequence: CASSVIDGGYTF.